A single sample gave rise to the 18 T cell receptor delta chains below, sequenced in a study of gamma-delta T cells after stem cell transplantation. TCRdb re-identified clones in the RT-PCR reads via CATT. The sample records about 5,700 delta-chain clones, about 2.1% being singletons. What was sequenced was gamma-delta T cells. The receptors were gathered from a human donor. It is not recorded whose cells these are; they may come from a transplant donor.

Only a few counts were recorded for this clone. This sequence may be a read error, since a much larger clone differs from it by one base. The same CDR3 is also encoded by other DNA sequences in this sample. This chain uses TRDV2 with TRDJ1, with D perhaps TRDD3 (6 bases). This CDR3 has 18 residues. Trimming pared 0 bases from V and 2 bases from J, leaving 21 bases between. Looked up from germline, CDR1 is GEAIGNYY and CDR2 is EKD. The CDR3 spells CACDTVGNTQLGTDKLIF. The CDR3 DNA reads TGTGCCTGTGACACCGTAGGGAATACGCAGCTGGGGACCGATAAACTCATCTTT.

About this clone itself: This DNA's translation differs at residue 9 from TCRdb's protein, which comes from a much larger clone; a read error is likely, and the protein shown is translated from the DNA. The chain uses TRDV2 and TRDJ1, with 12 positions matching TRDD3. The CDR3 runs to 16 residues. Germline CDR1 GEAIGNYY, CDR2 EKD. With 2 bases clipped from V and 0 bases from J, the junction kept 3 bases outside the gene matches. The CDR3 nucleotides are TGTGCCTGTGACATGGCTGGGGGATACGACACCGATAAACTCATCTTT. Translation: CACDMAGGYDTDKLIF.

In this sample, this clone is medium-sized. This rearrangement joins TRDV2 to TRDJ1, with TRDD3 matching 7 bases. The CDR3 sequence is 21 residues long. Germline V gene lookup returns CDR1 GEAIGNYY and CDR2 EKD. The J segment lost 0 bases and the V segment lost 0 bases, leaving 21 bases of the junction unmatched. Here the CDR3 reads CACDTVGEPVSSGGYTDKLIF. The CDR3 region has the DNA TGTGCCTGTGACACCGTCGGGGAACCTGTAAGTTCTGGGGGGTACACCGATAAACTCATCTTT.

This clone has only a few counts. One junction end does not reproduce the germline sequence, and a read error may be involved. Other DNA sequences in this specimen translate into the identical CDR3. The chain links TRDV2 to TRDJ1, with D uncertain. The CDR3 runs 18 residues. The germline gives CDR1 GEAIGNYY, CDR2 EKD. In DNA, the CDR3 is TGCGCCTGTGACACCGTTGGTACCCTTAATCTTTACACCGATAAACTCATCTTT. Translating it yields CACDTVGTLNLYTDKLIF.

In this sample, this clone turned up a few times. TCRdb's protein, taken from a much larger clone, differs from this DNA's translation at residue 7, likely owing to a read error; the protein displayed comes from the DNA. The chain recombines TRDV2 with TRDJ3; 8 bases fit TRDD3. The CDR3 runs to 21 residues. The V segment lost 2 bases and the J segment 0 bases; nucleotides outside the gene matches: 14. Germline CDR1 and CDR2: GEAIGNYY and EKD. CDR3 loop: CACDKTAGGAASSWDTRQMFF. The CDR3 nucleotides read TGTGCCTGTGACAAGACTGCTGGGGGAGCCGCTAGCTCCTGGGACACCCGACAGATGTTTTTC.

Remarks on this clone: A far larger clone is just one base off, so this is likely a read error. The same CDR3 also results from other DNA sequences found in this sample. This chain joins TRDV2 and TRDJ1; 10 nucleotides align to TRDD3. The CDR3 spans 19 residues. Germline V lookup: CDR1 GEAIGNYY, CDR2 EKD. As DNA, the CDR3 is TGTGCTTGTGACACCCTTTCGTATAGTTGGGGGATACCCACCGATAAACTCATCTTT. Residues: CACDTLSYSWGIPTDKLIF.

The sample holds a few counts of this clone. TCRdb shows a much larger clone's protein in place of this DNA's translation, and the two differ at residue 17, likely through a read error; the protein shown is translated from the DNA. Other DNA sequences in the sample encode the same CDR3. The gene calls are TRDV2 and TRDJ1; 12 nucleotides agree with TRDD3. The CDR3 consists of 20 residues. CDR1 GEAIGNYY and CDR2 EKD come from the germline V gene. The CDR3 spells CACDTLGGSGGYEYTDNLIF. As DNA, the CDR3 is TGTGCCTGTGACACCCTTGGAGGCTCTGGGGGATACGAGTACACCGATAACCTCATCTTT.

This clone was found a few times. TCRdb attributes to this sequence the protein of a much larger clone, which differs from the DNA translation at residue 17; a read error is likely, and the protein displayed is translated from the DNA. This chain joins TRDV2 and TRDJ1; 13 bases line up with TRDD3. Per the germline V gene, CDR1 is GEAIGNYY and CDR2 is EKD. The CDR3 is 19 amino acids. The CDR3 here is CACDTLLGDTRPSGGKPIF. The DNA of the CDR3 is TGTGCCTGTGACACCTTACTGGGGGATACGCGCCCTTCAGGTGGTAAACCCATCTTT.

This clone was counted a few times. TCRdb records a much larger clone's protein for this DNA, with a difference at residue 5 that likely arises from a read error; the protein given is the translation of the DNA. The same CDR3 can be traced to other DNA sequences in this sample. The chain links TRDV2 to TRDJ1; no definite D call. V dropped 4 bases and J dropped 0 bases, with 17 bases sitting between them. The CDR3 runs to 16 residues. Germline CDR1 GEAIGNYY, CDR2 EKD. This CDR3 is CACDFVPGSNTDKLIF. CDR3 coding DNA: TGTGCCTGTGATTTCGTACCCGGCTCGAACACCGATAAACTCATCTTT.

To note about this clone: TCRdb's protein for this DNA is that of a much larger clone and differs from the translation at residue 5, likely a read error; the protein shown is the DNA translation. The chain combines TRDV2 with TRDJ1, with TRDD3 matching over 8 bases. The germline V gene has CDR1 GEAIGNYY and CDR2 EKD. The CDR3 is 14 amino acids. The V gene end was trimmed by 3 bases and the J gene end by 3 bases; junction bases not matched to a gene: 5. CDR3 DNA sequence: TGTGCCTGTGACTCACTGGGGGCTTCCGATAAACTCATCTTT. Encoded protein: CACDSLGASDKLIF.

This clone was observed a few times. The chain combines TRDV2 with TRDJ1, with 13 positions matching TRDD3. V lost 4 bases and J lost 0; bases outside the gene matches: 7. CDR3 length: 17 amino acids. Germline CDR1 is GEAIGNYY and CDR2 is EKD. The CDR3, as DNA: TGTGCCTGTGAGCGTACTGGGGGATACGAGTACACCGATAAACTCATCTTT. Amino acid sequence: CACERTGGYEYTDKLIF.

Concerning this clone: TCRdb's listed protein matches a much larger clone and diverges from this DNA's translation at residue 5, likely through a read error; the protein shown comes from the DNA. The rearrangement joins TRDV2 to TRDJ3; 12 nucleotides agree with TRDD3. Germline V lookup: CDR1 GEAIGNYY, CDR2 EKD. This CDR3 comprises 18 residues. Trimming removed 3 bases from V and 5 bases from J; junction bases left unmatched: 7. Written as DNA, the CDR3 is TGTGCCTGTGACCCCGTGCTGGGGGATACGCGGGACACCCGACAGATGTTTTTC. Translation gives CACDPVLGDTRDTRQMFF.

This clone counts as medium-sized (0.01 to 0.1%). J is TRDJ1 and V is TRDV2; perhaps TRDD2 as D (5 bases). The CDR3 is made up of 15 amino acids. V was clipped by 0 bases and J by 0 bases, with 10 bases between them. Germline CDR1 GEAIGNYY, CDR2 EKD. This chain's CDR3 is CACDTVSSHTDKLIF. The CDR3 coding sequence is TGTGCCTGTGACACCGTTTCCTCCCACACCGATAAACTCATCTTT.

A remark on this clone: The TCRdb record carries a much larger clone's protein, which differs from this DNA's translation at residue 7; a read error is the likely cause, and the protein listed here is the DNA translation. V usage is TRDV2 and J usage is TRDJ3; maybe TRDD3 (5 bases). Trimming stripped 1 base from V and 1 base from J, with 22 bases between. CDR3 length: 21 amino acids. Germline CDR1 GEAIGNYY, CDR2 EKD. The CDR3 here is CACDTLRDSPPSSWDTRQMFF. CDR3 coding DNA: TGTGCCTGTGACACACTGAGGGATTCCCCTCCGAGTTCCTGGGACACCCGACAGATGTTTTTC.

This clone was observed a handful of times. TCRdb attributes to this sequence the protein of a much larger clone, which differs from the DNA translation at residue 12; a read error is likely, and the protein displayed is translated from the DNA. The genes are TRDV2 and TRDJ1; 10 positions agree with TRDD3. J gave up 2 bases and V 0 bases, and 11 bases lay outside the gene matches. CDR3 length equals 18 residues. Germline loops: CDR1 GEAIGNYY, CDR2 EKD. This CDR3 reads CACDTLMVGDTETDKLIF. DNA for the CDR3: TGTGCCTGTGACACCCTGATGGTGGGGGATACAGAGACCGATAAACTCATCTTT.

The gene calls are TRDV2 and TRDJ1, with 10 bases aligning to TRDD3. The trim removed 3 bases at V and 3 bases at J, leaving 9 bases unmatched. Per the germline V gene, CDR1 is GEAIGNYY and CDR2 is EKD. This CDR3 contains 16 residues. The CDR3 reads CACDALGDTGPDKLIF. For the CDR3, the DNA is TGTGCCTGTGACGCCTTGGGGGATACAGGACCCGATAAACTCATCTTT.

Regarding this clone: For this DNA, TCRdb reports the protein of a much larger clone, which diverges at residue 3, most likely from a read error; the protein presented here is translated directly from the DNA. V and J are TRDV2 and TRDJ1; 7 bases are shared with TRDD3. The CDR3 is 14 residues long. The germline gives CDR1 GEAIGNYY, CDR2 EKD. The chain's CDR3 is CAFDTVGEGDKLIF. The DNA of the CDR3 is TGTGCCTTTGACACTGTGGGGGAAGGCGATAAACTCATCTTT.

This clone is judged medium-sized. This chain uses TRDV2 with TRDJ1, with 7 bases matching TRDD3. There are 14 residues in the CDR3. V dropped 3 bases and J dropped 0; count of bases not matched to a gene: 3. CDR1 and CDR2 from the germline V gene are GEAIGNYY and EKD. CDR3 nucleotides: TGTGCCTGTGACCGACTGGGGTACACCGATAAACTCATCTTT. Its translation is CACDRLGYTDKLIF.